This entry lists 25 T cell receptor beta chains sequenced from one sample in a study of shared T cell receptors in the human thymus. Produced via immunoSEQ multiplex PCR; TCRdb's table is partial and in-frame only. The repertoire holds approximately 660,000 clones, 70% to 90% seen once, with 0.01% in the top ten. These data also formed part of another study, on human thymus T cells.

Sequencing used thymocytes. These receptors were collected from a boy under two years old with a congenital heart defect.

This sequence joins TRBV7-2 and TRBJ2-1; tentative D call: TRBD1 (5 bases). CDR1 and CDR2 (germline): SGHTA, FQGNSA. The CDR3 covers 12 residues. The V and J ends lost 5 bases and 6 bases respectively, with 8 bases between them. The CDR3 sequence: CASSPQGNEQFF. Here the CDR3 DNA reads TGTGCCAGCAGCCCTCAGGGCAATGAGCAGTTCTTC.

The rearrangement uses TRBV4-3 and TRBJ1-1; 7 nucleotides agree with TRBD1. Germline trimming cut 0 bases from V and 1 base from J; bases unmatched to any gene: 14. In germline, CDR1 is LGHNA, CDR2 YSLEER. The CDR3 loop spans 19 amino acids. The CDR3 protein is CASSQDPGTVGNSNTEAFF. CDR3 coding DNA: TGCGCCAGCAGCCAAGATCCAGGGACAGTGGGCAATTCGAACACTGAAGCTTTCTTT.

This clone came up once. The CDR3 nucleotides read TGTGCTAGTGGTTTGGTAAGGAGACTAGGACTTGGTGAGCAGTTCTTC. Its translation: CASGLVRRLGLGEQFF. The chain is built from TRBV12-5 and TRBJ2-1; perhaps TRBD2 as D (6 bases). The CDR3 is made up of 16 amino acids. Germline V lookup: CDR1 LGHNT, CDR2 FRNRAP. Deletions cut 0 bases from V and 9 bases from J, with 18 bases between.

This sequence joins TRBV11-3 and TRBJ2-2; D uncertain. Trimming removed 5 bases from V and 5 bases from J, with 15 bases in between. Germline V CDR1 and CDR2: SGHNT, YENEEA. CDR3 length equals 15 residues. The CDR3 here is CASSPSPTGTGELFF. The CDR3 DNA follows: TGTGCCAGCAGCCCTTCCCCAACCGGGACCGGGGAGCTGTTTTTT.

The rearrangement joins TRBV18 to TRBJ2-7, with D maybe TRBD2 (6 bases). V was clipped by 0 bases and J by 5 bases, with 20 bases between them. The CDR3 length is 17 residues. The V gene's germline CDR1 is KGHSH and CDR2 LQKENI. This CDR3 is CASSPPVRSPGDDEQYF. The CDR3 region has the DNA TGTGCCAGCTCACCACCGGTAAGGTCCCCGGGGGACGACGAGCAGTACTTC.

The genes are TRBV10-2 and TRBJ2-1; 10 bases match TRBD2. V lost 6 bases to trimming and J lost 0 bases; unmatched junction nucleotides: 14. Germline lookup yields CDR1 WSHSY and CDR2 SAAADI. The CDR3 extends over 19 amino acids. CDR3 amino acids: CASSPLRIPSGSSYNEQFF. DNA for the CDR3: TGCGCCAGCAGCCCCCTTAGAATACCTAGCGGGAGCTCCTACAATGAGCAGTTCTTC.

In DNA, the CDR3 is TGCGCCAGCAGCCAAGGCAAGCGGGAGCTAAAACAAGAGACCCAGTACTTC. Protein product: CASSQGKRELKQETQYF. The rearrangement uses TRBV4-3 and TRBJ2-5; 8 positions match TRBD2. V was pared by 1 base and J by 2 bases, with 9 bases of the junction left unmatched. This CDR3 comprises 17 residues. CDR1 is LGHNA and CDR2 is YSLEER in the germline V gene.

The gene calls are TRBV10-1 and TRBJ2-7; 8 bases are a match to TRBD2. Germline values: CDR1 WNHNN, CDR2 SYGVQD (reference sequence). V dropped 10 bases and J dropped 2; count of bases not matched to a gene: 10. The CDR3 extends over 14 amino acids. In DNA form, the CDR3 reads TGCGCCACCCACTTGCGGGGGGAAACCTACGAGCAGTACTTC. This gives the protein CATHLRGETYEQYF.

This chain joins TRBV6-5 and TRBJ2-1; D remains unclear. Germline values: CDR1 MNHEY, CDR2 SVGAGI. With 6 bases removed from V and 3 bases from J, the gap between germline ends came to 12 bases. CDR3 size: 14 residues. CDR3 sequence: CASSDSPGYNEQFF. The DNA for the CDR3 is TGTGCCAGCAGCGACTCCCCCGGCTACAATGAGCAGTTCTTC.

V gene TRBV28 combines with J gene TRBJ2-7, with TRBD2 matching over 7 bases. The germline gives CDR1 MDHEN, CDR2 SYDVKM. This CDR3 region has 24 residues. With 0 bases clipped from V and 4 bases from J, the junction kept 33 bases outside the gene matches. The CDR3 here is CASSLCHPPGDQREGCGSLYEQYF. As DNA, the CDR3 is TGTGCCAGCAGTTTATGCCACCCACCGGGAGACCAAAGGGAAGGTTGCGGGAGCCTATACGAGCAGTACTTC.

The chain joins TRBV27 to TRBJ1-2; 10 bases are a match to TRBD1. The CDR3 is made up of 14 amino acids. From germline, CDR1 is MNHEY and CDR2 SMNVEV (reference sequence). V lost 7 bases and J lost 7; bases outside the gene matches: 9. The CDR3 protein is CASTRVGQGTGYTF. The CDR3 DNA reads TGTGCCAGCACCCGAGTGGGACAGGGGACTGGCTACACCTTC.

This chain connects TRBV7-9 to TRBJ2-5, with 9 bases identical to TRBD1. Germline CDR1 and CDR2: SEHNR and FQNEAQ (reference sequence). This CDR3 spans 14 amino acids. Trimming cost V 6 bases and J 5 bases; bases outside gene matches: 7. In DNA, the CDR3 is TGTGCCAGCAGGGGGGGACAGGGTGTGGAGACCCAGTACTTC. It encodes CASRGGQGVETQYF.

The V call is TRBV14, the J call TRBJ1-3; 7 bases are shared with TRBD1. This CDR3 spans 17 amino acids. The ends lost 1 base at V and 0 bases at J; junction bases unmatched: 6. CDR1 and CDR2 (germline): SGHDN, FVKESK. The CDR3: CASSQVPGQSSGNTIYF. The DNA of the CDR3 is TGTGCCAGCAGCCAAGTCCCGGGACAGAGCTCTGGAAACACCATATATTTT.

The V call is TRBV5-5, the J call TRBJ2-1; D is uncertain. In germline, CDR1 is SGHKS, CDR2 YYEKEE (reference sequence). Between the trimmed V and J ends, which lost 2 bases and 7 bases, there was a span of 7 bases. The CDR3 totals 12 residues. The CDR3 reads CASSLPRNEQFF. CDR3 DNA: TGTGCCAGCAGCTTACCGCGGAATGAGCAGTTCTTC.

There are a few counts of this clone. The gene calls are TRBV14 and TRBJ2-1; D not resolved. From germline, CDR1 is SGHDN and CDR2 FVKESK. This CDR3 comprises 15 residues. Trimming took off 4 bases at V and 2 bases at J, with 12 bases between the two ends. The CDR3 reads CASSPLVLPYNEQFF. The CDR3 DNA follows: TGTGCCAGCAGCCCGCTAGTCCTCCCCTACAATGAGCAGTTCTTC. Variable domain in full (rest from reference TRBV14 and TRBJ2-1): EAGVTQFPSHSVIEKGQTVTLRCDPISGHDNLYWYRRVMGKEIKFLLHFVKESKQDESGMPNNRFLAERTGGTYSTLKVQPAELEDSGVYFCASSPLVLPYNEQFFGPGTRLTVL.

This clone appeared once. CDR3 bases: TGCGCCAGCAGCCCTAAGGGGTCCCCCCTTTACGAGCAGTACTTC. It encodes CASSPKGSPLYEQYF. The chain employs TRBV5-1 and TRBJ2-7, with D possibly being TRBD1 (5 bases). The CDR3 is 15 residues long. V shed 4 bases and J shed 4 bases, with 18 bases lying between them. Germline lookup yields CDR1 SGHRS and CDR2 YFSETQ.

The V and J genes are TRBV28 and TRBJ1-4; D call uncertain. The CDR3 is made up of 16 amino acids. Trimming shortened V by 6 bases and J by 5 bases, and 19 bases separated the two germline ends. In germline, CDR1 is MDHEN, CDR2 SYDVKM. This chain's CDR3 is CASSKPRGDPNEKLFF. The DNA for the CDR3 is TGTGCCAGCAGCAAGCCCCGCGGAGACCCAAATGAAAAACTGTTTTTT.

The rearrangement links TRBV29-1 to TRBJ2-2, with 7 bases aligning to TRBD2. The germline V gene has CDR1 SQVTM and CDR2 ANQGSEA. The CDR3 totals 14 residues. V lost 1 base to trimming and J lost 5 bases; unmatched junction nucleotides: 4. CDR3 coding DNA: TGCAGCGTTGAAGGGGGGGGTAATACCGGGGAGCTGTTTTTT. Translation: CSVEGGGNTGELFF.

The chain uses TRBV4-1 and TRBJ2-7, with 8 bases aligning to TRBD1. The CDR3 loop spans 19 amino acids. The J segment lost 3 bases and the V segment lost 0 bases, leaving 16 bases of the junction unmatched. Germline values: CDR1 MGHRA, CDR2 YSYEKL. CDR3 sequence (DNA): TGCGCCAGCAGCCAAGAGGGTGGGGCCGGGACAGGCGGAAACTACGAGCAGTACTTC. Protein product: CASSQEGGAGTGGNYEQYF.

This chain connects TRBV18 to TRBJ2-1; the match to TRBD1 covers 9 bases. CDR3 length: 15 amino acids. CDR1 is KGHSH, CDR2 LQKENI, per germline. With 5 bases clipped from V and 3 bases from J, the junction kept 5 bases outside the gene matches. The CDR3 sequence: CASSEDRGGYNEQFF. CDR3 sequence (DNA): TGTGCCAGCTCAGAGGACAGGGGCGGCTACAATGAGCAGTTCTTC. The variable domain in full, completed from reference TRBV18 and TRBJ2-1, reads NAGVMQNPRHLVRRRGQEARLRCSPMKGHSHVYWYRQLPEEGLKFMVYLQKENIIDESGMPKERFSAEFPKEGPSILRIQQVVRGDSAAYFCASSEDRGGYNEQFFGPGTRLTVL.

In its sample, this clone was seen once. Here the CDR3 DNA reads TGTGCCAGCAGCAAACAGAGCGGGATCCCCTACGAGCAGTACTTC. Translating it yields CASSKQSGIPYEQYF. V gene TRBV21-1 combines with J gene TRBJ2-7; the table assigns TRBD2, which was not confirmed against the DNA. TRBV21-1 is a pseudogene. The CDR3 has 15 residues.

The CDR3 bases are TGTGCCAGCAGTTCCGGGGGGGAGTCCCCGGTCCTCTATAATGAGCAGTTCTTC. Its translation is CASSSGGESPVLYNEQFF. V is TRBV27 and J is TRBJ2-1, with 8 nucleotides matching TRBD2. Germline V gene sequence: CDR1 MNHEY, CDR2 SMNVEV (reference sequence). The CDR3 loop spans 18 amino acids. J was trimmed by 7 bases and V by 4 bases; bases with no gene match: 18.

This rearrangement joins TRBV4-3 to TRBJ2-2; TRBD2 aligns across 13 bases. V shed 2 bases, J shed 0 bases, and the junction held 6 bases outside the gene matches. Per germline, CDR1 LGHNA and CDR2 YSLEER. The CDR3 sequence is 19 residues long. CDR3 DNA sequence: TGCGCCAGCAGCCAATCGGCGACTAGCGGGAGGCCGAACACCGGGGAGCTGTTTTTT. Protein product: CASSQSATSGRPNTGELFF.

V and J are TRBV12-5 and TRBJ2-1; 14 nucleotides align to TRBD2. Trimming at V came to 5 bases and at J to 8 bases, leaving 8 bases not matched to a gene. The CDR3 runs to 16 residues. The germline V gene has CDR1 LGHNT and CDR2 FRNRAP. The CDR3 spells CASGTPGLAGVDEQFF. CDR3 bases: TGTGCTAGTGGTACGCCGGGACTAGCGGGAGTCGATGAGCAGTTCTTC.

The chain couples TRBV15 to TRBJ1-5; 7 nucleotides match TRBD1. This CDR3 is 18 amino acids long. V lost 2 bases to trimming and J lost 0 bases; unmatched junction nucleotides: 10. CDR1 and CDR2 (germline): LNHNV, YYDKDF (reference sequence). The CDR3 DNA follows: TGTGCCACCAGCAGAAGCAGGTCGGGACAGTATAGCAATCAGCCCCAGCATTTT. It specifies CATSRSRSGQYSNQPQHF. Supplemented by reference TRBV15 and TRBJ1-5, the full variable domain reads DAMVIQNPRYQVTQFGKPVTLSCSQTLNHNVMYWYQQKSSQAPKLLFHYYDKDFNNEADTPDNFQSRRPNTSFCFLDIRSPGLGDTAMYLCATSRSRSGQYSNQPQHFGDGTRLSIL.